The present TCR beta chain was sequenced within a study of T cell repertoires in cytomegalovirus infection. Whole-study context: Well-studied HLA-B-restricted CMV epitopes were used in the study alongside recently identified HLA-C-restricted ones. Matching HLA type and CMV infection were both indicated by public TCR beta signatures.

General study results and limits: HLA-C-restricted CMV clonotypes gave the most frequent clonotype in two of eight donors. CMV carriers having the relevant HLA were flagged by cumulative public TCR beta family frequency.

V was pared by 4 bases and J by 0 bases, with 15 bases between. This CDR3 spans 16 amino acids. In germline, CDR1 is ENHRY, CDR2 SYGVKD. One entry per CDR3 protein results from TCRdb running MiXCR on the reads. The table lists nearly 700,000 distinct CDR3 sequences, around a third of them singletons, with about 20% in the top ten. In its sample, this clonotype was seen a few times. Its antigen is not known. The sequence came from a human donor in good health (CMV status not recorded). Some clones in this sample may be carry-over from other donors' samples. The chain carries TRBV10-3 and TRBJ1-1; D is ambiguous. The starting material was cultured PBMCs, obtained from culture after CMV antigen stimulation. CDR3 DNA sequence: TGTGCCATCAGTGCCCGGGTGGAGGGAATGAACACTGAAGCTTTCTTT. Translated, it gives CAISARVEGMNTEAFF.